These T cell receptor beta chains were read from a single sample in a study of blood T cell repertoires in COVID-19. Sequencing was performed with immunoSEQ multiplex PCR; in TCRdb, only in-frame clones are kept and a portion is missing. The data hold 200,000 to 250,000 clones, with approximately 88% observed a single time. The sample taken for sequencing was PBMCs or T cells enriched from blood (not recorded which). The receptors were gathered from a woman aged 25 to 39 who had been exposed to COVID-19. Both conserved end residues are part of each CDR3. The order of the fields is V gene, J gene, CDR3 protein.

TRBV11-2	TRBJ1-2	CASSFRGRSYGYTF
TRBV6-5	TRBJ2-6	CASRIGFSGANVLTF
TRBV7-2	TRBJ2-7	CASSSWRGDAYEQYF
TRBV13	TRBJ2-3	CASSSGGLAGIYTDTQYF
TRBV30	TRBJ1-5	CAWSVGGGNQPQHF
TRBV9	TRBJ2-1	CASSDRDYSYNEQFF
TRBV27	TRBJ2-7	CASSLVTSGLEQYF
TRBV25-1	TRBJ1-5	CASSTGVSQPQHF
TRBV5-1	TRBJ2-3	CASSLDTDTQYF
TRBV18	TRBJ2-5	CASSPGGQETQYF
TRBV9	TRBJ1-2	CASSGYRGYHYGYTF
TRBV6-5	TRBJ2-7	CASGRQGFLDEQYF
TRBV5-4	TRBJ2-2	CASRTGLHTGELFF
TRBV27	TRBJ1-1	CASSLATGGGRNTEAFF
TRBV5-4	TRBJ2-1	CASSSNREGTSSYNEQFF
TRBV2	TRBJ2-1	CASSEAGTSGRNEQFF
TRBV27	TRBJ2-3	CASSIGLATDTQYF
TRBV7-9	TRBJ1-4	CASRTGTGSVKLFF
TRBV5-1	TRBJ2-2	CASSLVSGPNTGELFF
TRBV11-2	TRBJ2-5	CASSSGEKETQYF
TRBV9	TRBJ1-5	CASSADGYSNQPQHF
TRBV5-6	TRBJ2-7	CASSLKRRGRSYEQYF
TRBV19	TRBJ1-3	CASSHRDSNRNTIYF
TRBV9	TRBJ2-7	CASSPGTAPYEQYF
TRBV7-9	TRBJ1-4	CASSVQGARNEKLFF
TRBV12-5	TRBJ2-2	CASGLVPLSGTTGELFF
TRBV3-1/TRBV3-2	TRBJ1-2	CASSQVGTHYGYTF
TRBV2	TRBJ1-2	CASSARVRGYTF
TRBV4-1	TRBJ1-1	CASSRGGQGATEAFF
TRBV5-1	TRBJ1-1	CASSPGGPTNTEAFF
TRBV10-3	TRBJ1-1	CAISVGQGTDTEAFF
TRBV19	TRBJ1-1	CASSLAGTEAFF
TRBV12-3/TRBV12-4	TRBJ1-2	CASSFGRTGGYTF
TRBV28	TRBJ2-3	CASSLATDTQYF
TRBV11-2	TRBJ2-2	CASSLTGGYTGELFF
TRBV18	TRBJ2-6	CASSPVDSGANVLTF
TRBV14	TRBJ2-1	CASSPGTSGYNEQFF
TRBV20-1	TRBJ2-4	CSANEGQTRGSGTTSAKNIQYF
TRBV5-1	TRBJ2-7	CASSHMTSTYEQYF
TRBV7-9	TRBJ2-3	CASSRDTRTDTQYF
TRBV9	TRBJ1-5	CASSGDTGSDNQPQHF
TRBV20-1	TRBJ2-7	CSASTLVEQYF
TRBV6-5	TRBJ2-7	CASSYHSSGIEQYF
TRBV20-1	TRBJ1-5	CSASPGGRNQPQHF
TRBV7-2	TRBJ2-3	CASHSSGGSAVADTQYF
TRBV19	TRBJ2-1	CASSMGLAGNEQFF
TRBV28	TRBJ2-5	CASSRGLADLGTQYF
TRBV19	TRBJ2-2	CATLKLGELFF
TRBV28	TRBJ1-1	CASSPTLEGTGVMNTEAFF
TRBV5-1	TRBJ1-4	CASSLKRTGDEKLFF